The 9 T cell receptor beta chains presented below share a single source sample, sequenced in a study of T cell repertoires in cytomegalovirus infection. A single record per CDR3 protein comes from TCRdb applying MiXCR to the reads. The profile shows some 500,000 distinct CDR3 sequences, around 30% of them singletons. Their specific antigens are unknown. The material sequenced was cultured PBMCs, taken from culture after CMV antigen stimulation. Receptors were obtained from a human donor in good health (CMV status not recorded). Some clones in this sample may be carry-over from other donors' samples.

In its sample, this clonotype was seen a few times. This rearrangement joins TRBV7-2 to TRBJ2-1, with D possibly matching TRBD2 (6 bases). V was cut by 4 bases and J by 2 bases, with 9 bases left in between. The germline V gene encodes CDR1 SGHTA and CDR2 FQGNSA. The CDR3 totals 14 residues. Here the CDR3 reads CASSSSVAYNEQFF. The CDR3 coding sequence is TGTGCCAGCAGCTCTAGCGTAGCCTACAATGAGCAGTTCTTC.

CDR3 in DNA: TGTGCCAGCAGCTTCGGCGGAAACAATGAGCAGTTCTTC. Translation: CASSFGGNNEQFF. The chain carries TRBV11-3 and TRBJ2-1; D is unclear. Trimming cost V 3 bases and J 5 bases, with 8 bases left between them. CDR1 is SGHNT, CDR2 YENEEA, per germline. The CDR3 has 13 residues.

This clonotype showed up many times. This sequence joins TRBV28 and TRBJ1-1, with 8 positions matching TRBD1. This CDR3 contains 14 residues. Losses at the gene ends were 6 bases for V and 10 bases for J; bases not matched to a gene: 13. Per germline, CDR1 MDHEN and CDR2 SYDVKM. The CDR3 here is CASSLFGQGRGAFF. DNA of the CDR3: TGTGCCAGCAGCCTTTTCGGACAGGGTCGGGGAGCTTTCTTT. The variable domain in full, completed from reference TRBV28 and TRBJ1-1, reads DVKVTQSSRYLVKRTGEKVFLECVQDMDHENMFWYRQDPGLGLRLIYFSYDVKMKEKGDIPEGYSVSREKKERFSLILESASTNQTSMYLCASSLFGQGRGAFFGQGTRLTVV.

This chain uses TRBV11-1 with TRBJ1-5; D not resolved. The CDR3 spans 13 residues. Germline V gene sequence: CDR1 SGHAT, CDR2 FQDESV (reference sequence). Trimming cost V 4 bases and J 4 bases, with 8 bases left between them. CDR3 protein: CASSSSLNQPQHF. The DNA of the CDR3 is TGTGCCAGCAGCTCCAGTTTGAATCAGCCCCAGCATTTT.

This clonotype has ten or more counts. The chain has TRBV7-8 and TRBJ2-1, with D tentatively TRBD2 (6 bases). Germline loops: CDR1 SGHVS, CDR2 FQNEAQ. The CDR3 totals 15 residues. With 5 bases removed from V and 9 bases from J, the gap between germline ends came to 20 bases. CDR3 DNA: TGTGCCAGCAGCCTAGGAGCGGGTTCGGTTTTTGAGCAGTTCTTC. Encoded protein: CASSLGAGSVFEQFF.

The chain employs TRBV29-1 and TRBJ2-5; no clear D. The V gene lost 0 bases and the J gene lost 4 bases, with 9 bases spanning the gap. This CDR3 is built from 13 residues. Germline loops: CDR1 SQVTM, CDR2 ANQGSEA. The CDR3 DNA reads as TGCAGCGTTGAAGAGGTTGTCGGAGAGACCCAGTACTTC. Protein: CSVEEVVGETQYF.

This clonotype has only a few counts. The chain carries TRBV12-3 or TRBV12-4 and TRBJ2-5; 10 bases are a match to TRBD2. The CDR3 is 16 residues long. V shed 6 bases, J shed 5 bases, and the junction held 12 bases outside the gene matches. The chain's CDR3 is CASSSLAGAPYETQYF. DNA of the CDR3: TGTGCCAGCAGCAGCCTAGCGGGGGCGCCTTACGAGACCCAGTACTTC.

This clonotype has more than one count but fewer than ten. The rearrangement joins TRBV28 to TRBJ1-2; D may be TRBD1 (5 bases). This CDR3 has 14 residues. The V and J ends lost 4 bases and 3 bases respectively, with 12 bases between them. Germline values: CDR1 MDHEN, CDR2 SYDVKM. CDR3 residues: CASSSGLRDYGYTF. The DNA for the CDR3 is TGTGCCAGCAGTTCGGGACTCAGAGACTATGGCTACACCTTC.

This clonotype was recorded many times. The rearrangement uses TRBV7-6 and TRBJ2-3; TRBD2 aligns across 8 bases. The CDR3 sequence is 15 residues long. Germline V gives CDR1 SGHVS, CDR2 FNYEAQ. The trim removed 5 bases at V and 2 bases at J, leaving 6 bases unmatched. The CDR3 DNA follows: TGTGCCAGCAGCGAAACTAGCGGACACACAGATACGCAGTATTTT. Translation: CASSETSGHTDTQYF.